The 18 T cell receptor beta chains presented below share a single source sample, sequenced in a study of blood T cell repertoires in COVID-19. TCRdb's copy holds only in-frame clones and misses some; the assay was immunoSEQ multiplex PCR. The sample lists over 250,000 clones; 88% were seen once. Material for sequencing was peripheral blood. These TCRs come from a woman aged 70-85 years with COVID-19, enrolled during active disease.

The chain joins TRBV14 to TRBJ2-5; D may be TRBD2 (5 bases). V lost 3 bases and J 6 bases, leaving 8 bases between the germline ends. Germline V lookup: CDR1 SGHDN, CDR2 FVKESK. The CDR3 runs to 12 residues. The CDR3 reads CASSQSGKTQYF. The CDR3 nucleotides are TGTGCCAGCAGCCAGTCCGGGAAGACCCAGTACTTC.

This rearrangement joins TRBV6-5 to TRBJ2-3, with 7 bases that match TRBD1. Unmatched junction bases numbered 7, after V lost 5 bases and J lost 2 bases. Germline loops: CDR1 MNHEY, CDR2 SVGAGI. The CDR3 is 15 residues long. The CDR3 bases are TGTGCCAGCAGTCCCCAAGGACAGGACACAGATACGCAGTATTTT. It is translated as CASSPQGQDTDTQYF.

The V gene is TRBV30, the J gene TRBJ1-3, with 9 bases lining up with TRBD1. CDR3 size: 18 residues. Germline values: CDR1 GTSNPN, CDR2 SVGIG (reference sequence). Trimming cost V 2 bases and J 4 bases; bases outside gene matches: 15. The CDR3 protein is CAWSTQGAGGFSGNTIYF. The DNA of the CDR3 is TGTGCCTGGAGTACACAGGGGGCCGGAGGGTTTTCAGGAAACACCATATATTTT.

The chain is built from TRBV7-3 and TRBJ2-1; D is possibly TRBD2 (6 bases). Per the germline V gene, CDR1 is SGHTA and CDR2 is FQGTGA. Trimming removed 8 bases at V and 5 bases at J, with 25 bases between. This CDR3 comprises 17 residues. Written as DNA, the CDR3 is TGTGCCAGCTCCCGTATGGGGACTCAGGGTGGACACAATGAGCAGTTCTTC. Translating gives CASSRMGTQGGHNEQFF.

The chain employs TRBV6-5 and TRBJ2-3; 8 bases map to TRBD2. V shed 5 bases and J 2 bases; nucleotides not matched to a gene: 6. CDR1 and CDR2 (germline): MNHEY, SVGAGI. This CDR3 has 15 amino acids. The CDR3 region is CASSTQREPTDTQYF. CDR3 nucleotide sequence: TGTGCCAGCAGTACCCAGCGGGAGCCCACAGATACGCAGTATTTT.

This chain joins TRBV4-2 and TRBJ2-3; 10 nucleotides match TRBD2. The CDR3 consists of 17 residues. Germline CDR1 is LGHNA and CDR2 is YNFKEQ. V lost 0 bases and J lost 2; bases outside the gene matches: 5. The CDR3 reads CASSQDLAGDPTDTQYF. CDR3 DNA sequence: TGTGCCAGCAGCCAAGATCTAGCGGGAGATCCCACAGATACGCAGTATTTT.

This clone came up a few times. The sample holds other DNA sequences that translate to the same CDR3. This CDR3 is CASSLAGGDSNQPQHF. CDR3 bases: TGCGCCAGCAGCTTGGCGGGGGGAGACAGCAATCAGCCCCAGCATTTT. The chain links TRBV5-1 to TRBJ1-5; D perhaps matches TRBD1 (5 bases). Per germline, CDR1 SGHRS and CDR2 YFSETQ. V gave up 0 bases and J gave up 1 base, with 11 bases separating them. The CDR3 is made up of 16 amino acids.

A single count supports this clone. The genes are TRBV30 and TRBJ1-3, with D unresolved. V lost 1 base and J 2 bases, leaving 6 bases between the germline ends. The CDR3 spans 13 residues. Germline CDR1 GTSNPN, CDR2 SVGIG (reference sequence). The CDR3 loop reads CAWSGLPGNTIYF. The CDR3 region has the DNA TGTGCCTGGAGTGGACTCCCTGGAAACACCATATATTTT.

The chain recombines TRBV6-5 with TRBJ2-7; 14 positions match TRBD2. The CDR3 sequence is 15 residues long. The V gene's germline CDR1 is MNHEY and CDR2 SVGAGI. Losses at the gene ends were 7 bases for V and 5 bases for J; bases not matched to a gene: 7. The CDR3 bases are TGTGCCAGCAACACGGGACTAGCGGGAGCTGACGAGCAGTACTTC. It translates to CASNTGLAGADEQYF.

The chain is built from TRBV5-1 and TRBJ2-1, with a possible D match to TRBD2 (5 bases). The V and J ends lost 2 bases and 6 bases respectively, with 9 bases between them. The CDR3 length is 13 residues. CDR1 and CDR2 (germline): SGHRS, YFSETQ. The CDR3 loop reads CASSLWSGNEQFF. DNA of the CDR3: TGCGCCAGCAGCTTATGGAGCGGCAATGAGCAGTTCTTC.

The genes are TRBV19 and TRBJ2-5; TRBD1 matches at 9 bases. J was trimmed by 4 bases and V by 7 bases; bases with no gene match: 10. Germline V lookup: CDR1 LNHDA, CDR2 SQIVND (reference sequence). This CDR3 is 15 amino acids long. The CDR3 is CASTPTGGYVETQYF. CDR3 nucleotide sequence: TGTGCCAGTACCCCGACAGGGGGGTATGTAGAGACCCAGTACTTC.

The chain links TRBV5-1 to TRBJ1-5, with 7 bases lining up with TRBD1. The V segment lost 1 base and the J segment 1 base; nucleotides outside the gene matches: 2. Germline CDR1 reads SGHRS; CDR2 reads YFSETQ. The CDR3 totals 15 residues. CDR3 loop: CASSLSGQSNQPQHF. As DNA, the CDR3 is TGCGCCAGCAGCTTGTCGGGACAGAGCAATCAGCCCCAGCATTTT.

The V and J genes are TRBV6-6 and TRBJ1-2, with D perhaps matching TRBD1 (6 bases). The CDR3 covers 13 residues. Per germline, CDR1 MNHNY and CDR2 SVGAGI (reference sequence). The germline V and J ends were trimmed by 5 bases and 5 bases, with 12 bases remaining between them. The CDR3 nucleotides are TGTGCCAGCAGTGTCCCGGGACAATATGGCTACACCTTC. Amino acids: CASSVPGQYGYTF.

This chain links TRBV6-5 with TRBJ2-7; 7 nucleotides align to TRBD2. The V and J ends lost 9 bases and 6 bases, in that order; junction bases with no gene match: 14. The CDR3 spans 14 residues. Germline V gene sequence: CDR1 MNHEY, CDR2 SVGAGI. The CDR3 DNA reads as TGTGCCAGTACCCCCGCTAGCGGAACCCCCGAGCAGTACTTC. Protein: CASTPASGTPEQYF.

V and J are TRBV6-4 and TRBJ2-1; 7 nucleotides align to TRBD2. The CDR3 loop spans 15 amino acids. The J segment lost 2 bases and the V segment lost 5 bases, leaving 6 bases of the junction unmatched. Germline values: CDR1 MRHNA, CDR2 SNTAGT. In DNA, the CDR3 is TGTGCCAGCAGTCCAGTAGCGGGTACCTACAATGAGCAGTTCTTC. It yields the protein CASSPVAGTYNEQFF.

V usage is TRBV6-1 and J usage is TRBJ1-2, with TRBD1 matching 10 bases. V lost 3 bases and J lost 3; bases outside the gene matches: 4. Germline loops: CDR1 MNHNS, CDR2 SASEGT. CDR3 length: 15 amino acids. CDR3: CASSEGQGKDYGYTF. The CDR3 DNA reads as TGTGCCAGCAGTGAGGGACAGGGGAAGGACTATGGCTACACCTTC.

The chain couples TRBV29-1 to TRBJ1-2; D remains unclear. CDR3 size: 10 residues. Trimming shortened V by 2 bases and J by 5 bases, and 3 bases separated the two germline ends. The V gene's germline CDR1 is SQVTM and CDR2 ANQGSEA. CDR3 protein: CSVERYGYTF. The CDR3 DNA is TGCAGCGTTGAACGGTATGGCTACACCTTC.

The CDR3 protein is CATVTQYF. The CDR3 DNA reads TGTGCCACCGTTACGCAGTATTTT. The chain links TRBV27 to TRBJ2-3; D uncertain. The V end was cut by 10 bases, the J end by 8 bases, with 4 bases between. The germline gives CDR1 MNHEY, CDR2 SMNVEV (reference sequence). The CDR3 loop spans 8 amino acids.